The source of this T cell receptor (beta chain) is a study of identical twins. In TCRdb, the 5' RACE reads were re-called with MiXCR into one record per CDR3 protein. This sample yields 1.5 million to 2 million distinct CDR3 sequences, of which around 33% are seen a single time; roughly 0.3% belongs to the top ten. Germline CDR1 ENHRY, CDR2 SYGVKD. CDR3 length equals 13 residues. Trimming took 6 bases from V and 4 from J, leaving 10 bases between them. Sequencing was performed on cord blood. The chain has TRBV10-3 and TRBJ1-5; D remains ambiguous. This receptor was taken from a newborn girl in good health. The CDR3 sequence is CAIRVEINQPQHF. CDR3 DNA sequence: TGTGCCATCAGAGTAGAAATAAATCAGCCCCAGCATTTT.